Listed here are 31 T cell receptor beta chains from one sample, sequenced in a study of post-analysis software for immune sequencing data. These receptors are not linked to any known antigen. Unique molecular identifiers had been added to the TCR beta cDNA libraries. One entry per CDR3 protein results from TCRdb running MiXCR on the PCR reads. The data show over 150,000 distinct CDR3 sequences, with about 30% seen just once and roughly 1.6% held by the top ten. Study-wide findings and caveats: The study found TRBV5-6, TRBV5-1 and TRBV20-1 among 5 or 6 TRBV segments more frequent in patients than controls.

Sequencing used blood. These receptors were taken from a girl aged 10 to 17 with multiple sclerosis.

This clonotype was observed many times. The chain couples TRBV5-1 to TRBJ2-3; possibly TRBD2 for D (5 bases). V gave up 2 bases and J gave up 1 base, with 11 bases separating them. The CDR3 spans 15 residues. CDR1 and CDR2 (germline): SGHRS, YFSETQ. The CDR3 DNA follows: TGCGCCAGCAGCTTATGGACTCCCCGCACAGATACGCAGTATTTT. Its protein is CASSLWTPRTDTQYF.

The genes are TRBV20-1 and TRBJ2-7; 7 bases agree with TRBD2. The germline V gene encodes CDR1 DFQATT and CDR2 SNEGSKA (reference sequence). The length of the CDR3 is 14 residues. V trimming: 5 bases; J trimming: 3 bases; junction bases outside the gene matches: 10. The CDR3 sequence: CSAGGLGLDYEQYF. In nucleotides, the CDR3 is TGCAGTGCTGGAGGACTAGGGTTGGACTACGAGCAGTACTTC.

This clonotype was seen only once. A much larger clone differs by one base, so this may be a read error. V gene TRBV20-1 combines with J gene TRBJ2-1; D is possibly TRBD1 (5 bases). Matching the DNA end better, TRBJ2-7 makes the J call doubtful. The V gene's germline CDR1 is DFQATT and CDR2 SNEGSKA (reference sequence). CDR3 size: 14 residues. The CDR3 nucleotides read TGCAGTGCTAGAGAAGTGGGGCCCTACAATGAGCAGTACTTC. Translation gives CSAREVGPYNEQYF.

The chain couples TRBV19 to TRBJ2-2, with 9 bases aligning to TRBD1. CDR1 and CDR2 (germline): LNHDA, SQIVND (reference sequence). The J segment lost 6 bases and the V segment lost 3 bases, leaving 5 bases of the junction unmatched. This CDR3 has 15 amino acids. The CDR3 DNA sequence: TGTGCCAGTAGTATCCGGACAGGGGCACCCGGGGAGCTGTTTTTT. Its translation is CASSIRTGAPGELFF. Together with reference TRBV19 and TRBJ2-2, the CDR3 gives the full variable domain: DGGITQSPKYLFRKEGQNVTLSCEQNLNHDAMYWYRQDPGQGLRLIYYSQIVNDFQKGDIAEGYSVSREKKESFPLTVTSAQKNPTAFYLCASSIRTGAPGELFFGEGSRLTVL.

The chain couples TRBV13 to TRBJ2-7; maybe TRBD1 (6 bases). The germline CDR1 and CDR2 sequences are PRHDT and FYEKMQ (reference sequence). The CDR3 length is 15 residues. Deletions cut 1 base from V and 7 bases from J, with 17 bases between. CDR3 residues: CASSLAQGPYNEQYF. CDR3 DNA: TGTGCCAGCAGCTTAGCGCAGGGGCCTTACAATGAGCAGTACTTC.

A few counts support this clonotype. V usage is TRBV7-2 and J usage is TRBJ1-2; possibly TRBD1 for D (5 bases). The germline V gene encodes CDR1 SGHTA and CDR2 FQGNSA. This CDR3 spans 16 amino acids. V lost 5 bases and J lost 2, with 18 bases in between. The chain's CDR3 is CASSRRPGTSNYGYTF. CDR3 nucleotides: TGTGCCAGCAGCCGGAGACCCGGGACCTCGAACTATGGCTACACCTTC. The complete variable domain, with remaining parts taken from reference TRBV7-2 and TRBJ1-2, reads GAGVSQSPSNKVTEKGKDVELRCDPISGHTALYWYRQSLGQGLEFLIYFQGNSAPDKSGLPSDRFSAERTGGSVSTLTIQRTQQEDSAVYLCASSRRPGTSNYGYTFGSGTRLTVV.

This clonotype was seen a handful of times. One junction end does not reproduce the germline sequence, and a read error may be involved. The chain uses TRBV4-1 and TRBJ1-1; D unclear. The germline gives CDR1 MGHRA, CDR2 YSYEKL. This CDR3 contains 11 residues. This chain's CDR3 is CAGSQLKEAFF. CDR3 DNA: TGCGCCGGCAGCCAGTTAAAGGAAGCTTTCTTT.

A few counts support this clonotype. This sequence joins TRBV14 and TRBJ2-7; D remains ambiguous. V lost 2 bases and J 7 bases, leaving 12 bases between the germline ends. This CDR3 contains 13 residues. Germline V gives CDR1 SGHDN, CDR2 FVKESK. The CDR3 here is CASSQRLPEEQYF. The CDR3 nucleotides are TGTGCCAGCAGCCAACGGCTACCAGAGGAGCAGTACTTC.

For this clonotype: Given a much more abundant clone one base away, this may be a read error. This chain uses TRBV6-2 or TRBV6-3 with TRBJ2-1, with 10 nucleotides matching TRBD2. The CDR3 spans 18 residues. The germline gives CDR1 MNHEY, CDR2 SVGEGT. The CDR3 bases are TGTGCCAGCGCAAACTTTTGGCTAGCGGGAGTGACCTACAATGAGCAGTTATTC. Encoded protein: CASANFWLAGVTYNEQLF.

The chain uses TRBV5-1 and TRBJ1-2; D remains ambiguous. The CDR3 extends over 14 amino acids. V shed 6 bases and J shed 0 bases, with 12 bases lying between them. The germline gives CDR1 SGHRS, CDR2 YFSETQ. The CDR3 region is CASTGDSANYGYTF. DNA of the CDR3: TGCGCCAGCACTGGAGATTCCGCTAACTATGGCTACACCTTC.

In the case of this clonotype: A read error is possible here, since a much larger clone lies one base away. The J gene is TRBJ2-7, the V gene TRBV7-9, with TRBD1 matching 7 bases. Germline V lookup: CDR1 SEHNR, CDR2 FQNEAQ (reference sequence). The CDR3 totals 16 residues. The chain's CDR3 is CAGSQQTGEWSYEQYF. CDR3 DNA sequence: TGTGCCGGCAGCCAACAAACAGGGGAGTGGTCCTACGAGCAGTACTTC. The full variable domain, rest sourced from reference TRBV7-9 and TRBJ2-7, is DTGVSQNPRHKITKRGQNVTFRCDPISEHNRLYWYRQTLGQGPEFLTYFQNEAQLEKSRLLSDRFSAERPKGSFSTLEIQRTEQGDSAMYLCAGSQQTGEWSYEQYFGPGTRLTVT.

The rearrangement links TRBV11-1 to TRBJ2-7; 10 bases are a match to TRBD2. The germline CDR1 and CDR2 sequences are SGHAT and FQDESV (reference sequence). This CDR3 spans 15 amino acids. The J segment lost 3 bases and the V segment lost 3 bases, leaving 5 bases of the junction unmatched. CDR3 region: CASSFTGTSDYEQYF. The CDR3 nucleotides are TGTGCCAGCAGCTTTACCGGGACTAGCGACTACGAGCAGTACTTC. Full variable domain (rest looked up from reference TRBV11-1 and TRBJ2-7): EAEVAQSPRYKITEKSQAVAFWCDPISGHATLYWYRQILGQGPELLVQFQDESVVDDSQLPKDRFSAERLKGVDSTLKIQPAELGDSAMYLCASSFTGTSDYEQYFGPGTRLTVT.

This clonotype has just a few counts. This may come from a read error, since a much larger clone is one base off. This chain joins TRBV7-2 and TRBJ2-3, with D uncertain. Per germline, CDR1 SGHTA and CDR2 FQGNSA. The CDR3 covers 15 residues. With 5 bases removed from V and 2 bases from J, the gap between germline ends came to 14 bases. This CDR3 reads CASSPEGFSTDTQYF. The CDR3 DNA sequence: TGTGCCAGCAGCCCAGAAGGGTTCTCCACAGATACGCAGTATTTT.

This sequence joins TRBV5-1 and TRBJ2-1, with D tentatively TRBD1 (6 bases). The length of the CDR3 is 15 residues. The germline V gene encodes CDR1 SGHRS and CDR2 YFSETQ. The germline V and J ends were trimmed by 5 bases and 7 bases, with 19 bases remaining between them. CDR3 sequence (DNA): TGCGCCAGCAGTTGGGACACCCCCCTTGTGAATGAGCAGTTCTTC. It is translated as CASSWDTPLVNEQFF.

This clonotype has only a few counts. CDR3 bases: TGTGCCAGCACTAGGGAGGGCACTGAAGCTTTCTTT. This sequence encodes CASTREGTEAFF. V usage is TRBV6-5 and J usage is TRBJ1-1; D unresolved. The CDR3 length is 12 residues. Germline V gene lookup returns CDR1 MNHEY and CDR2 SVGAGI. Trimming shortened V by 7 bases and J by 4 bases, and 10 bases separated the two germline ends.

CDR3 sequence: CANSPGDYGYTF. CDR3 in DNA: TGTGCCAACAGCCCAGGGGACTATGGCTACACCTTC. The V gene is TRBV12-3 or TRBV12-4, the J gene TRBJ1-2; the D gene is possibly TRBD1 (6 bases). Trimming left V 10 bases short and J 3 bases short, with 12 bases between. There are 12 residues in the CDR3.

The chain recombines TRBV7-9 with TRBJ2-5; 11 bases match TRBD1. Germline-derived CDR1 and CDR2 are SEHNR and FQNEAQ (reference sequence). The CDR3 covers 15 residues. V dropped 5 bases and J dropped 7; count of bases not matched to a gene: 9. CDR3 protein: CASSGGTGGQGTQYF. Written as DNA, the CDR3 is TGTGCCAGCAGCGGAGGGACAGGGGGGCAGGGGACCCAGTACTTC.

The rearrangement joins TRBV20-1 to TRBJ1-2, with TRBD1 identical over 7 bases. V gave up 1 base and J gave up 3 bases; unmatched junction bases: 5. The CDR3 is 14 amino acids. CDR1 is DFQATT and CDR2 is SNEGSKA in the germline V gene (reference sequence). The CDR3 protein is CSARVSGTDYGYTF. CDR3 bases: TGCAGTGCTAGAGTATCCGGGACAGACTATGGCTACACCTTC.

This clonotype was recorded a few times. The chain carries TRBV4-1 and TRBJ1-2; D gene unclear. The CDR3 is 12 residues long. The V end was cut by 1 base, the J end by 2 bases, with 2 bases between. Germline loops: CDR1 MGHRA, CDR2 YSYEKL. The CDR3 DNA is TGCGCCAGCAGCCAAGCAAACTATGGCTACACCTTC. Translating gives CASSQANYGYTF.

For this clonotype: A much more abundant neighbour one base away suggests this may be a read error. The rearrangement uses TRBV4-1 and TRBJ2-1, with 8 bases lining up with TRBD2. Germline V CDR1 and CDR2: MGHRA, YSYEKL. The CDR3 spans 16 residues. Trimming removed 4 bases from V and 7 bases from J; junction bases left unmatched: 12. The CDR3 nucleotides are TGCGCCAGCAGCCGAGTTCTATCGGGAGGGAGGAATGAGCAGTTCTTC. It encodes CASSRVLSGGRNEQFF.

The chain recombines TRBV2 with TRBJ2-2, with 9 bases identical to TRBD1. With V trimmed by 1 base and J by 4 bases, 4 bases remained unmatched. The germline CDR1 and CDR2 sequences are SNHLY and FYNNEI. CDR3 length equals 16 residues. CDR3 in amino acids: CASSEVGTGFTGELFF. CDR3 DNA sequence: TGTGCCAGCAGTGAAGTAGGGACAGGGTTCACCGGGGAGCTGTTTTTT.

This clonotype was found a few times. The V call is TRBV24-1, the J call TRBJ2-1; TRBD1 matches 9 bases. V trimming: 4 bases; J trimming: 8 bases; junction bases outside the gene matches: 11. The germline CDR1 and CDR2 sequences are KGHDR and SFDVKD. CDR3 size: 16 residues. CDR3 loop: CATSESPGTGRDEQFF. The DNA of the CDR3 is TGTGCCACCAGTGAGTCCCCTGGGACAGGGAGGGATGAGCAGTTCTTC.

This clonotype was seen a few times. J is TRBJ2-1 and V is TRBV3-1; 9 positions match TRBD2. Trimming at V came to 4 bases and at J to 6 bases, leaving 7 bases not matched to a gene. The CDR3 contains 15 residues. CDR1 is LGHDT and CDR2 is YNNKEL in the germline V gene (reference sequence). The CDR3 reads CASSPPGTSSNEQFF. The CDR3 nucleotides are TGTGCCAGCAGCCCACCGGGGACTAGCAGCAATGAGCAGTTCTTC.

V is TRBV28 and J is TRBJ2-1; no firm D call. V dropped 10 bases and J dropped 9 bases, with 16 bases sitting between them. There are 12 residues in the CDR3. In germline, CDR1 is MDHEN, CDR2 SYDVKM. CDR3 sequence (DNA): TGTGCCACCTACGCCCCGCCGAGTGAGCAGTTCTTC. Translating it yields CATYAPPSEQFF.

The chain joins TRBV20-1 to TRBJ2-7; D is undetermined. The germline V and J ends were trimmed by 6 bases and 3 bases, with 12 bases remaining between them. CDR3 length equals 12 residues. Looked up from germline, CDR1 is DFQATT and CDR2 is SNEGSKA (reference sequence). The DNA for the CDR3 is TGCAGTGCCAACCAAGGAGACTACGAGCAGTACTTC. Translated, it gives CSANQGDYEQYF.

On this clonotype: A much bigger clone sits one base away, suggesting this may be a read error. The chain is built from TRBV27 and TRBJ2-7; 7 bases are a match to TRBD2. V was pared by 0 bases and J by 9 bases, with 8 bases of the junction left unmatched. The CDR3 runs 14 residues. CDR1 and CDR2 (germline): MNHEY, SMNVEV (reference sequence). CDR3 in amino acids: CASSLSRGVRVQYF. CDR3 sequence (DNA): TGTGCCAGCAGTTTATCCCGGGGGGTTAGGGTGCAGTACTTC.

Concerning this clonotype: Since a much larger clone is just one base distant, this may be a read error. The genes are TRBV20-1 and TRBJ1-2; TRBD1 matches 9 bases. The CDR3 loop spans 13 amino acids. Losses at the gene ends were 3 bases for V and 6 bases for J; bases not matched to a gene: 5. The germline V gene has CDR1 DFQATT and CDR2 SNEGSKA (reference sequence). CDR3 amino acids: CSARAGTGHGYTF. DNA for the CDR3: TGCAGTGCTAGGGCCGGGACAGGGCATGGCTACACCTTC.

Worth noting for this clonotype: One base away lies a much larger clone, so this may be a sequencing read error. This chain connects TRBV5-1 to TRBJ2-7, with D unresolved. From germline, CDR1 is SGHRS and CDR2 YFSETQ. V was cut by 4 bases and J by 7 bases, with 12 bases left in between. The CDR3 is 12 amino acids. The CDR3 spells CASSQEKNEQYF. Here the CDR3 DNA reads TGCGCCAGCAGCCAGGAGAAGAATGAGCAGTACTTC.

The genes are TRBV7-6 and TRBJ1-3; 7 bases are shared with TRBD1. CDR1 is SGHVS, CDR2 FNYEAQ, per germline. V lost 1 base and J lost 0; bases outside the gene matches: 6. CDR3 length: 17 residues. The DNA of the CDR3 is TGTGCCAGCAGCTTAGGACAGGGTCGAAGCTCTGGAAACACCATATATTTT. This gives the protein CASSLGQGRSSGNTIYF.

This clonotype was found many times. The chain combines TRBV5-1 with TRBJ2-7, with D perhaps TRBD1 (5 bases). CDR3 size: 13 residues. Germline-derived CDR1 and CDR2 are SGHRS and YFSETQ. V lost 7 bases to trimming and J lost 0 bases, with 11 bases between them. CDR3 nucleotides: TGCGCCAGCGGTCTGACAGCCTCCTACGAGCAGTACTTC. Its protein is CASGLTASYEQYF.

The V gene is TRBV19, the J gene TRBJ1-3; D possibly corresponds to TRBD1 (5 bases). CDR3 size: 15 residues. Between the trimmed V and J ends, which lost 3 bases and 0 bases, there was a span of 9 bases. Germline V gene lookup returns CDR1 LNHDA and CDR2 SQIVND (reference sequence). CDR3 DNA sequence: TGTGCCAGTAGTATCGGGGCTTACTCTGGAAACACCATATATTTT. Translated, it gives CASSIGAYSGNTIYF.